The TCR beta chain described here comes from a study of radiotherapy plus CTLA-4 blockade in lung cancer. Study context: With 31% of patients having disease control, objective responses were seen in about 18%.

Study results and limitations: Subsequent to radiotherapy plus ipilimumab, tumor-derived TCR clones underwent expansion in blood.

The table came from immunoSEQ multiplex PCR; TCRdb's copy has only in-frame clones and leaves some out. The sample lists about 59,000 clones, around 74% occurring once. Deletions cut 4 bases from V and 1 base from J, with 7 bases between. Germline lookup yields CDR1 LNHDA and CDR2 SQIVND (reference sequence). There are 13 residues in the CDR3. This clone has at least ten counts. The antigen remains unidentified. This chain links TRBV19 with TRBJ1-1; D is possibly TRBD1 (5 bases). The TCR originated in a human donor with non-small cell lung cancer whose response to radiotherapy plus ipilimumab could not be evaluated. The starting material was peripheral blood, obtained from a patient treated with radiotherapy plus ipilimumab. DNA of the CDR3: TGTGCCAGTAGTACCGGACAGAACACTGAAGCTTTCTTT. Encoded protein: CASSTGQNTEAFF.